This TCR beta chain was retrieved from a study of post-analysis software for immune sequencing data. Whole-study findings and limits: The F measure placed samples prepared in the same batch into strongly shared clusters. Normalized Chao1 diversity was significantly lower in multiple sclerosis patients than in controls. Comparison of patients with controls showed roughly five TRBV segments more frequent in patients, TRBV5-6, TRBV5-1 and TRBV20-1 among them.

In its sample, this clonotype was seen a few times. Its antigen is as yet unknown. The junction and the germline gene differ at one end; a read error may be behind it. The authors incorporated unique molecular identifiers into the TCR beta cDNA libraries. It was from approximately 0.91 to 9.4 million T cells that about 500,000 cDNA molecules came. From the PCR reads, TCRdb called clonotypes with MiXCR, one entry per CDR3 protein. The sample holds 400,000 to 500,000 distinct CDR3 sequences, 30% to 45% seen once. CDR3 length: 13 amino acids. Per germline, CDR1 SGHRS and CDR2 YFSETQ. The J gene is TRBJ1-1, the V gene TRBV5-1, with D unclear. The receptor's source is a girl aged 2 to 10 with multiple sclerosis. What was sequenced was blood. In nucleotides, the CDR3 is TGTGCCAGCAGCTTAGTTTCGAACACTGAAGCTTTCTTT. It translates to CASSLVSNTEAFF.